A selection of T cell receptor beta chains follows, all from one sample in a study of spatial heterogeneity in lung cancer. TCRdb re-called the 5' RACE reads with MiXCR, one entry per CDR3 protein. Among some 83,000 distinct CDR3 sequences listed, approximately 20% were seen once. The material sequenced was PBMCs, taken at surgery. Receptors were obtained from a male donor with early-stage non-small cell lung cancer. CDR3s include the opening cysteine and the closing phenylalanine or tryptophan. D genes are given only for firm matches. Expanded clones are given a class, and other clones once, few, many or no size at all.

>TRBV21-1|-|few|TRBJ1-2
TGTGCCAGCAGCGAGGGAACCACAGGCCCTAGAAGTGGCTACACCTTC
CASSEGTTGPRSGYTF
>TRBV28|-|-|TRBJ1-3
TGTGCCAGCAGTTTGCCCCCACACAACTCTGGAAACACCATATATTTT
CASSLPPHNSGNTIYF
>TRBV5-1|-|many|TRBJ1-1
TGCGCCAGCAGCTTGGAAGTTTACGGGACTGAAGCTTTCTTT
CASSLEVYGTEAFF
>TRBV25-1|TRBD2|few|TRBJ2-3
TGTGCCAGCAGTGAGCGTACTAGCGGGAGGGCTTCTGGCACAGATACGCAGTATTTT
CASSERTSGRASGTDTQYF
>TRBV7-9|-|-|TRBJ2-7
TGTGCCAGCAGCCCCCCGGCCAGTTATGGCGGGGCCAACTACGAGCAGTACTTC
CASSPPASYGGANYEQYF
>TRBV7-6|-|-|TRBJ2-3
TGTGCCAGCAGCTTTCAGGGCCCAGATACGCAGTATTTT
CASSFQGPDTQYF
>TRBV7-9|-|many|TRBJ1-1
TGTGCCAGCAGCATTCTGGACACGGGACTATATGAAGCTTTCTTT
CASSILDTGLYEAFF
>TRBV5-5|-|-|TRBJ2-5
TGTGCCAGCAGCTTGCTCTTTGGGGGGAGGCAAGAGACCCAGTACTTC
CASSLLFGGRQETQYF
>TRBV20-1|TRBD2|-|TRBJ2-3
TGCAGTGCTACTACGAGGACTAGCGGGACAGATACGCAGTATTTT
CSATTRTSGTDTQYF
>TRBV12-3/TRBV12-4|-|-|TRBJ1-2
TGTGCCAGCAGGAGGGGGGGGTTTCCGGACTACACCTTC
CASRRGGFPDYTF
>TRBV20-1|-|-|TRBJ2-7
TGCAGTGCCCAAAACGGGAGAGTCAACGAGCAGTACTTC
CSAQNGRVNEQYF
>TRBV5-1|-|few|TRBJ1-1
TGCGCCAGCAGTAGGGACACTTCGAACACTGAAGCTTTCTTT
CASSRDTSNTEAFF
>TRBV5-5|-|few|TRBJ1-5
TGTGCCAGCAGCCCCCGGACCGGACGGGAAAGGGAGCCCCAGCATTTT
CASSPRTGREREPQHF
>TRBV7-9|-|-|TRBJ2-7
TGTGCCAGCAGCCAGACTATGGGTTCGCAGGGAATCGTCTCCTACGAGCAGTACTTC
CASSQTMGSQGIVSYEQYF
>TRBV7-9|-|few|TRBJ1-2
TGTGCCAGCAGCCCGGCCCCCGCGGGCCCGGATGGCTACACCTTC
CASSPAPAGPDGYTF
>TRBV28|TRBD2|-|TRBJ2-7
TGTGCCAGCAGTGAAAGGACTAGCGACAAAAACGAGCAGTACTTC
CASSERTSDKNEQYF
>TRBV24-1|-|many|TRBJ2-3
TGTGCCACCAGTGATGGGACGGTACGCGATACGCAGTATTTT
CATSDGTVRDTQYF
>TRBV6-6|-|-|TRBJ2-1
TGTGCCAGCAGTTCTTACATGGACAATGAGCAGTTCTTC
CASSSYMDNEQFF
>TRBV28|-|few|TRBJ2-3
TGTGCCAGCACCCTACAGGGTACCACAGATACGCAGTATTTT
CASTLQGTTDTQYF
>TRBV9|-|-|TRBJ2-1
TGTGCCAGCAGCGTAGAGGGTGGCTCCTACAATGAGCAGTTCTTC
CASSVEGGSYNEQFF
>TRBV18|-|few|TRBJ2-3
TGTGCCAGCTCACCTCCTAGCCTCGATACGCAGTATTTT
CASSPPSLDTQYF
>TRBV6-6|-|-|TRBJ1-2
TGTGCCAGCAGTTTAAAGGGTGATGGCTACACCTTC
CASSLKGDGYTF
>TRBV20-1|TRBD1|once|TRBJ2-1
TGCAGTGCTAGTTCAGACAGGGTGGGGACGAATGAGCAGTTCTTC
CSASSDRVGTNEQFF
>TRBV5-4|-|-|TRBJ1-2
TGTGCCAGCAGCTTGTCAGGGAACTATGGCTACACCTTC
CASSLSGNYGYTF
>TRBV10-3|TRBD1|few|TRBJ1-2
TGTGCCATCAGTGAGGGACAGGAGTCTAACTATGGCTACACCTTC
CAISEGQESNYGYTF
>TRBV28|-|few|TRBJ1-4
TGTGCCAGCAGCTTGGGTCAAGGGATCCTTGAAAAACTGTTTTTT
CASSLGQGILEKLFF
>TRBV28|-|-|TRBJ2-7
TGTGCCACCACTAACGCAACCTACGAGCAGTACTTC
CATTNATYEQYF
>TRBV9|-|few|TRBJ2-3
TGTGCCAGCAGCGTAGGCGCGCCTGATGCCACAGATACGCAGTATTTT
CASSVGAPDATDTQYF
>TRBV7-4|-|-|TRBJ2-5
TGTGCCAGCAGCCCAGGAACCCAGTACTTC
CASSPGTQYF
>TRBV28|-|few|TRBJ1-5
TGTGCCAGCAGTTTATATAGGAGCAATCAGCCCCAGCATTTT
CASSLYRSNQPQHF
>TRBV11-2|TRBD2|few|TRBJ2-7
TGTGCCAGCAGCTCCTTCCCTAGCGGGGCGGACTACGAGCAGTACTTC
CASSSFPSGADYEQYF
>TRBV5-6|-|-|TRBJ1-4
TGTGCCAGCAGCCCGACACTCCTGGACAGCGTCACGCCCCATAATGAAAAACTGTTTTTT
CASSPTLLDSVTPHNEKLFF
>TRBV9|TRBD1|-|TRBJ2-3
TGTGCCAGCAGCGCCCGGGACAGGTACACAGATACGCAGTATTTT
CASSARDRYTDTQYF
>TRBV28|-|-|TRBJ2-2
TGTGCCAGCAGACCTGACTTGAACACCGGGGAGCTGTTTTTT
CASRPDLNTGELFF
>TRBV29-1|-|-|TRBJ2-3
TGCAGCGCTGCGGGGTTAGCGGCTACCAACACAGATACGCAGTATTTT
CSAAGLAATNTDTQYF
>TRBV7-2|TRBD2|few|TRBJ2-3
TGTGCCAGCAGCGCGGGGACTAGCGGGAGAATTCCATATACGCAGTATTTT
CASSAGTSGRIPYTQYF
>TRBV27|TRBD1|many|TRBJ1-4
TGTGCCAGCAGAGGGACAGGGGGAGGTGAAAAACTGTTTTTT
CASRGTGGGEKLFF
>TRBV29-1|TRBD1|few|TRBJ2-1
TGCAGCGGGAGAGGGGGACAGGGGTTTGGTGAGCAGTTCTTC
CSGRGGQGFGEQFF
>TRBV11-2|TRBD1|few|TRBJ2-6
TGTGCCAGCAGCTCCCTAAGCCAGGGACAGGGTAGTGGGGCCAACGTCCTGACTTTC
CASSSLSQGQGSGANVLTF
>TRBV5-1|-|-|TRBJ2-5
TGCGCCAGCAGCCCCGACGGCGGACGCCAAGAGACCCAGTACTTC
CASSPDGGRQETQYF
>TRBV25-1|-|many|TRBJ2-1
TGTGCCAGCAGTGCCCCAGGATACAATGAGCAGTTCTTC
CASSAPGYNEQFF
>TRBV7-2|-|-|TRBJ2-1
TGTGCCAGCAGCTTAGATTTTCGGCAATTTAAGATCTTC
CASSLDFRQFKIF
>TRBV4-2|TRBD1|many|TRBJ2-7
TGTGCCAGCAGCCAAGAGAGAGCACTTCCCGGGACAGGGTTCTACGAGCAGTACTTC
CASSQERALPGTGFYEQYF
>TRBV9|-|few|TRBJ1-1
TGTGCCAGCAGCGTCTACAGAAACACTGAAGCTTTCTTT
CASSVYRNTEAFF
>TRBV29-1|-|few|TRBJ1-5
TGCAGCGTTGAAACTACTGCAAATCAGCCCCAGCATTTT
CSVETTANQPQHF
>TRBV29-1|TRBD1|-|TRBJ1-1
TGCAGCGTCGAGGGGGGACAGGGAAACACTGAAGCTTTCTTT
CSVEGGQGNTEAFF
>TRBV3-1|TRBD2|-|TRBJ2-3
TGTGCCAGCAGTCTCAGCGGGGGGGCAGCAGATACGCAGTATTTT
CASSLSGGAADTQYF
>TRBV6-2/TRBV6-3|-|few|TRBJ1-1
TGTGCCAGTAGGGGCGACACTGAAGCTTTCTTT
CASRGDTEAFF
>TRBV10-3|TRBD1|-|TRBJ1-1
TGTGCCATCAGTAAATCCGGGACAGGGGGCACAAAGGACACTGAAGCTTTCTTT
CAISKSGTGGTKDTEAFF
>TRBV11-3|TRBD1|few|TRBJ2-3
TGTGCCAGCAGCTTTATACGGGACAGAAGCACAGATACGCAGTATTTT
CASSFIRDRSTDTQYF
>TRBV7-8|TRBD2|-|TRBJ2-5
TGTGCCAGCAGTTTCAGAGCGGGGCTCGGGGGGGAGACCCAGTACTTC
CASSFRAGLGGETQYF
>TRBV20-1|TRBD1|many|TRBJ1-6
TGCAGTGCTAGAGAATCAGGGGGGAATTCACCCCTCCACTTT
CSARESGGNSPLHF
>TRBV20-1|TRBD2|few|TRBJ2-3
TGCAGTGCTGGACGGACTAGCGGAGCCACAGATACGCAGTATTTT
CSAGRTSGATDTQYF
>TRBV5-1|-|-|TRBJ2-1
TGCGCCAGCAGCTTGTCGAGGGAGAACGATGAGCAGTTCTTC
CASSLSRENDEQFF
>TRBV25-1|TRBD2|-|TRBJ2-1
TGTGCCTCCGGACTAGCGGGGGGAAATGAGCAGTTCTTC
CASGLAGGNEQFF
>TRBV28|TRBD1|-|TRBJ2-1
TGTGCCAGCAGTCCCCCGGGACAGGGGTCGAATGAGCAGTTCTTC
CASSPPGQGSNEQFF
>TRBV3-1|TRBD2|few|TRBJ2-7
TGTGCCAGCAGCCTCCGTCGGGAGGGGTACGAGCAGTACTTC
CASSLRREGYEQYF
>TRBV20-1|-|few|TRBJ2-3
TGCAGTGCCGGTGGAGGCCCCTCTGGCACAGATACGCAGTATTTT
CSAGGGPSGTDTQYF
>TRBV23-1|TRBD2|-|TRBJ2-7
TGCGCCAGCAGACTCTTGACCGTTGGAGGTAGCGGGAGGCCGACGTACGAGCAGTACTTC
CASRLLTVGGSGRPTYEQYF
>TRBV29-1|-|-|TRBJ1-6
TGCAGCGTTATGCTCTCGGGACGGAATAATTCACCCCTCCACTTT
CSVMLSGRNNSPLHF